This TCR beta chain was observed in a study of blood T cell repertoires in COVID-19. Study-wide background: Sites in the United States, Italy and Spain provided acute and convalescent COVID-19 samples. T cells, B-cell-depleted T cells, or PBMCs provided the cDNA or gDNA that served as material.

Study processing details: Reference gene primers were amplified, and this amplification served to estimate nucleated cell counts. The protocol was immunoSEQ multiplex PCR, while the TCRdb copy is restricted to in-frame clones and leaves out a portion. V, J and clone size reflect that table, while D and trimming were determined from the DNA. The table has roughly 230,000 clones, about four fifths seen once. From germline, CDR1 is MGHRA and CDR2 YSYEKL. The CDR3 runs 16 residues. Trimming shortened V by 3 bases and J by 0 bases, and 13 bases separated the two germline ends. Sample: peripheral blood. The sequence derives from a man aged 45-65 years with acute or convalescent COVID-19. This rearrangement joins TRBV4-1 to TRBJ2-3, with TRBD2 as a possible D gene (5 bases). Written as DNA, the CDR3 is TGCGCCAGCAGCCATTCATGGACGGGGAGCACAGATACGCAGTATTTT. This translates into CASSHSWTGSTDTQYF.